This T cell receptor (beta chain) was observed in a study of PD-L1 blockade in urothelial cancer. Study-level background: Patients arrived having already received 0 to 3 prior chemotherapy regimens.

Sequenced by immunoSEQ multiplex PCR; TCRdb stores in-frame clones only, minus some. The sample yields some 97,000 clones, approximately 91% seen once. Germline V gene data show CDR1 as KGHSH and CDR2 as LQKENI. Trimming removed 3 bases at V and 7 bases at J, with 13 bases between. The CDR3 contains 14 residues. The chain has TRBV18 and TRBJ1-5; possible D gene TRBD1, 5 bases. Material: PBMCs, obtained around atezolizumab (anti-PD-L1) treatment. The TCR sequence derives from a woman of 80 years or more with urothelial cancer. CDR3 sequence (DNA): TGTGCCAGCTCACCGCAGATACAGGTACAGCCCCAGCATTTT. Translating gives CASSPQIQVQPQHF. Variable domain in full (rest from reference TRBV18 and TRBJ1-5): NAGVMQNPRHLVRRRGQEARLRCSPMKGHSHVYWYRQLPEEGLKFMVYLQKENIIDESGMPKERFSAEFPKEGPSILRIQQVVRGDSAAYFCASSPQIQVQPQHFGDGTRLSIL.